A single TCR beta chain is shown here with its context. The antigen is undetermined. This sample was taken from a study of T cells in localized non-small cell lung cancer. Assay: immunoSEQ multiplex PCR; the TCRdb copy retains only in-frame clones and omits some. This table holds about 40,000 clones, about 86% found once. Whole-study results and caveats: Turning up in adjacent lung were a median approximately 58 of the top 100 tumor clones.

The CDR3 length is 15 residues. Trimming cost V 6 bases and J 0 bases; bases outside gene matches: 5. Germline assignment: CDR1 KGHSH and CDR2 LQKENI. Material: peripheral blood mononuclear cells, obtained before any cancer treatment. The rearrangement links TRBV18 to TRBJ1-2; 9 positions match TRBD1. The clonotype originates from a male donor at least 60 years old with stage II lung adenocarcinoma. The CDR3 DNA reads TGTGCCAGCTCGAGGGACAGGGAAGCTAACTATGGCTACACCTTC. Amino acids: CASSRDREANYGYTF.